This TCR beta chain derives from a study of cytomegalovirus exposure and HLA in healthy donors. Findings and caveats of the study: High sensitivity and specificity were reportedly achieved when the classifier diagnosed cytomegalovirus status. Specificity of three CMV-associated chains for CMV antigens was verified in vitro. There were around 160 TCR beta chains listed as cytomegalovirus-associated.

Sequencing was performed with immunoSEQ multiplex PCR; in TCRdb, only in-frame clones are kept and a portion is missing. The repertoire holds some 250,000 clones, with roughly 87% as singletons. Worth noting for this clone: No antigen is known for it.

An approximately 120-subject validation cohort, separate from the 666-subject first cohort, supplied the donors. The clonotype was recovered from a woman in her twenties or thirties in good health and CMV-seronegative. What was sequenced was PBMCs.

CDR3 amino acids: CSVLIVGPGANVLTF. The CDR3 DNA sequence: TGCAGCGTGCTGATTGTGGGGCCTGGGGCCAACGTCCTGACTTTC. The chain has TRBV29-1 and TRBJ2-6; D is possibly TRBD1 (5 bases). The length of the CDR3 is 15 residues. The V end was cut by 6 bases, the J end by 2 bases, with 14 bases between. Germline V gives CDR1 SQVTM, CDR2 ANQGSEA. The full variable domain, in which reference TRBV29-1 and TRBJ2-6 provide the parts outside the CDR3, is SAVISQKPSRDICQRGTSLTIQCQVDSQVTMMFWYRQQPGQSLTLIATANQGSEATYESGFVIDKFPISRPNLTFSTLTVSNMSPEDSSIYLCSVLIVGPGANVLTFGAGSRLTVL.